This T cell receptor (beta chain) appears in the sequencing data of a study of blood T cell repertoires in COVID-19. In the study overall: Sample material is recorded as cDNA or gDNA derived from T cells, B-cell-depleted T cells, or PBMCs.

Those enrolled in Seattle joined during active infection and were followed longitudinally afterward. As processed by the authors: Estimation of nucleated cell counts relied on the amplification of reference gene primers. This table comes from immunoSEQ multiplex PCR, and its TCRdb copy is limited to in-frame clones, with some not included. V and J calls plus clone size are reproduced from that table; the DNA served to infer D and trimming. The table records about 350,000 clones, roughly nine tenths of them present only once. The sequence was collected from a woman in her sixties with COVID-19, enrolled during active disease. Sequenced material: peripheral blood.

The DNA of the CDR3 is TGTGCCAGCTCACCACAGCTAAAGAACACTGAAGCTTTCTTT. It codes for CASSPQLKNTEAFF. This chain uses TRBV18 with TRBJ1-1; D is uncertain. The CDR3 contains 14 residues. V was trimmed by 1 base and J by 1 base, leaving 7 bases between them. The V gene's germline CDR1 is KGHSH and CDR2 LQKENI. The full variable domain, in which reference TRBV18 and TRBJ1-1 provide the parts outside the CDR3, is NAGVMQNPRHLVRRRGQEARLRCSPMKGHSHVYWYRQLPEEGLKFMVYLQKENIIDESGMPKERFSAEFPKEGPSILRIQQVVRGDSAAYFCASSPQLKNTEAFFGQGTRLTVV.